Listed below are T cell receptor beta chains from one sample, sequenced in a study of cytomegalovirus exposure and HLA in healthy donors. Generated by immunoSEQ multiplex PCR, the TCRdb table keeps only in-frame clones and is missing some. Of roughly 150,000 clones listed, 85% are singletons. The sequencing input was PBMCs. These receptors were collected from a boy aged 2 to 10 in good health and CMV-seronegative. The CDR3 runs from the conserved cysteine through the conserved F or W. A D gene is named only where the DNA matches it firmly. Clone size is stated in some rows and not others, as once, few, many or a class when expanded.

- | TRBJ1-1 | - | 13 | TRBV14 | CASSLRGIPEAFF | TGTGCCAGCAGCCTTAGGGGGATCCCTGAAGCTTTCTTT
- | TRBJ2-3 | - | 14 | TRBV19 | CASRPTSTTDTQYF | TGTGCCAGTAGGCCAACTAGTACCACAGATACGCAGTATTTT
- | TRBJ1-5 | TRBD1 | 16 | TRBV19 | CASTTSPGQGNQPQHF | TGTGCCAGTACAACTAGCCCCGGACAGGGGAATCAGCCCCAGCATTTT
few | TRBJ2-7 | TRBD1 | 14 | TRBV6-1 | CASSTRDRVYEQYF | TGTGCCAGCAGTACCCGGGACAGGGTCTACGAGCAGTACTTC
- | TRBJ1-2 | TRBD1 | 14 | TRBV4-1 | CASSQETGGYGYTF | TGCGCCAGCAGCCAAGAAACAGGGGGGTATGGCTACACCTTC
- | TRBJ2-7 | - | 15 | TRBV2 | CASSEASGSSYEQYF | TGTGCCAGCAGTGAAGCTAGCGGAAGCTCCTACGAGCAGTACTTC
- | TRBJ2-2 | - | 13 | TRBV2 | CASSDRGPGELFF | TGTGCCAGCAGTGACAGGGGTCCGGGGGAGCTGTTTTTT
few | TRBJ2-5 | - | 13 | TRBV7-9 | CASSLAGGETQYF | TGTGCCAGCAGCTTAGCGGGAGGAGAGACCCAGTACTTC
once | TRBJ1-2 | - | 15 | TRBV5-1 | CASSLVPQGHYGYTF | TGCGCCAGCAGCTTGGTACCCCAGGGGCACTATGGCTACACCTTC
- | TRBJ2-6 | - | 19 | TRBV19 | CASSIVGRQYVGGANVLTF | TGTGCCAGTAGTATTGTGGGGCGGCAGTACGTGGGTGGGGCCAACGTCCTGACTTTC
- | TRBJ2-5 | TRBD2 | 14 | TRBV7-7 | CASSSLAGGGTQYF | TGTGCTAGCAGCTCACTAGCGGGAGGGGGGACCCAGTACTTC
- | TRBJ1-1 | - | 13 | TRBV6-1 | CASSTRTETEAFF | TGTGCCAGCAGTACGAGGACAGAGACTGAAGCTTTCTTT
- | TRBJ1-2 | - | 13 | TRBV2 | CASSEDVGGGYTF | TGTGCCAGCAGTGAAGATGTCGGGGGTGGCTACACCTTC
few | TRBJ1-1 | TRBD1 | 13 | TRBV2 | CASSETGQGGVGF | TGTGCCAGCAGTGAAACCGGACAGGGGGGGGTAGGATTT
- | TRBJ1-6 | - | 19 | TRBV6-4 | CASSERYWGPSSYNSPLHF | TGTGCCAGCAGTGAACGGTATTGGGGCCCAAGCTCCTATAATTCACCCCTCCACTTT
- | TRBJ2-2 | - | 11 | TRBV19 | CASTGPGELFF | TGTGCCAGTACAGGGCCCGGGGAGCTGTTTTTT
- | TRBJ2-7 | - | 19 | TRBV28 | CASLSVARSMTGTSNEQYF | TGTGCCAGCCTCTCTGTCGCCCGCAGTATGACAGGGACTTCCAACGAGCAGTACTTC
once | TRBJ1-4 | TRBD1 | 15 | TRBV9 | CASSTTGRANEKLFF | TGTGCCAGCAGCACGACAGGGCGCGCTAATGAAAAACTGTTTTTT
- | TRBJ2-6 | - | 15 | TRBV5-6 | CASSLGGAGANVLTF | TGTGCCAGCAGCTTGGGGGGCGCTGGGGCCAACGTCCTGACTTTC
- | TRBJ2-2 | - | 15 | TRBV6-5 | CASSSVSPNTGELFF | TGTGCCAGCAGTAGCGTCTCCCCGAACACCGGGGAGCTGTTTTTT
few | TRBJ2-1 | - | 15 | TRBV5-4 | CASSLGSGFFDEQFF | TGTGCCAGCAGCTTGGGTAGCGGTTTTTTCGATGAGCAGTTCTTC
- | TRBJ1-6 | TRBD1 | 15 | TRBV5-1 | CASSYGQGDNSPLHF | TGCGCCAGCAGCTACGGACAGGGAGATAATTCACCCCTCCACTTT
few | TRBJ2-1 | TRBD2 | 15 | TRBV29-1 | CSVEGRGAGGNEQFF | TGCAGCGTTGAAGGCCGTGGGGCGGGGGGTAATGAGCAGTTCTTC
- | TRBJ1-5 | - | 13 | TRBV28 | CAIGGPANQPQHF | TGTGCCATCGGCGGCCCCGCTAATCAGCCCCAGCATTTT
once | TRBJ1-2 | - | 14 | TRBV5-6 | CASSLGGLNYGYTF | TGTGCCAGCAGCTTGGGCGGCCTTAACTATGGCTACACCTTC
- | TRBJ1-6 | - | 16 | TRBV15 | CATSRDRGRESAPLHF | TGTGCCACCAGCAGAGATCGGGGGAGGGAGTCTGCACCCCTCCACTTT
- | TRBJ1-5 | - | 14 | TRBV7-9 | CASSLEGGNQPQHF | TGTGCCAGCAGCTTAGAAGGGGGCAATCAGCCCCAGCATTTT
- | TRBJ2-3 | - | 14 | TRBV5-1 | CASSIERGGSTQYF | TGCGCCAGCAGCATAGAGAGGGGGGGTAGTACGCAGTATTTT
- | TRBJ2-7 | - | 14 | TRBV6-1 | CASSEPLGSYEQYF | TGTGCCAGCAGTGAACCCCTCGGTAGCTACGAGCAGTACTTC
- | TRBJ2-3 | - | 15 | TRBV6-5 | CASSYSRLKSDTQYF | TGTGCCAGCAGTTACTCGAGGCTCAAGAGCGATACGCAGTATTTT
- | TRBJ1-5 | TRBD1 | 13 | TRBV30 | CAWKGQGNQPQHF | TGTGCCTGGAAGGGACAGGGCAATCAGCCCCAGCATTTT
- | TRBJ2-1 | - | 14 | TRBV5-4 | CASSTWTVYNEQFF | TGTGCCAGCAGCACCTGGACTGTATACAATGAGCAGTTCTTC
- | TRBJ2-1 | - | 15 | TRBV7-9 | CASSPDGLSYNEQFF | TGTGCCAGCAGCCCAGACGGACTCTCCTACAATGAGCAGTTCTTC
- | TRBJ1-3 | - | 15 | TRBV2 | CASSDGGRPGDTIYF | TGTGCCAGCAGTGACGGGGGGCGGCCGGGGGACACCATATATTTT
few | TRBJ1-5 | - | 12 | TRBV27 | CVPGVCNQPQHF | TGTGTCCCGGGGGTCTGCAATCAGCCCCAGCATTTT
- | TRBJ1-2 | TRBD1 | 15 | TRBV13 | CASSAPGQGFFPYTF | TGTGCCAGCAGCGCTCCGGGACAGGGTTTTTTTCCCTACACCTTC
- | TRBJ2-2 | TRBD2 | 16 | TRBV27 | CASSIFSGIDTGELFF | TGTGCCAGCAGTATATTTAGCGGGATAGACACCGGGGAGCTGTTTTTT
- | TRBJ1-4 | - | 15 | TRBV18 | CASSPGRPTNEKLFF | TGTGCCAGCTCACCGGGCAGACCAACTAATGAAAAACTGTTTTTT
few | TRBJ1-1 | - | 15 | TRBV5-8 | CASSLVGTMNTEAFF | TGTGCCAGCAGCTTGGTGGGCACCATGAACACTGAAGCTTTCTTT
- | TRBJ1-2 | - | 14 | TRBV5-8 | CASNVAGILYGYTF | TGTGCCAGCAATGTGGCAGGGATCCTCTATGGCTACACCTTC
- | TRBJ2-1 | - | 14 | TRBV25-1 | CASSEYAGLNEQFF | TGTGCCAGCAGTGAATATGCAGGGCTAAATGAGCAGTTCTTC
- | TRBJ2-1 | TRBD1 | 15 | TRBV6-1 | CASGTGVGGSNEQFF | TGTGCCAGCGGGACAGGGGTTGGGGGATCCAATGAGCAGTTCTTC
- | TRBJ2-5 | TRBD1 | 15 | TRBV7-9 | CASSVGRGLWETQYF | TGTGCCAGCAGCGTCGGCAGGGGGCTCTGGGAGACCCAGTACTTC
- | TRBJ1-4 | - | 16 | TRBV30 | CAWSVGGTFLNEKLFF | TGTGCCTGGAGTGTAGGCGGGACCTTCCTAAATGAAAAACTGTTTTTT
few | TRBJ2-1 | - | 14 | TRBV11-3 | CASSLAAANNEQFF | TGTGCCAGCAGCTTAGCCGCGGCGAACAATGAGCAGTTCTTC
- | TRBJ2-1 | TRBD2 | 13 | TRBV7-3 | CASSVGLTNEQFF | TGTGCCAGCAGCGTGGGACTAACCAATGAGCAGTTCTTC